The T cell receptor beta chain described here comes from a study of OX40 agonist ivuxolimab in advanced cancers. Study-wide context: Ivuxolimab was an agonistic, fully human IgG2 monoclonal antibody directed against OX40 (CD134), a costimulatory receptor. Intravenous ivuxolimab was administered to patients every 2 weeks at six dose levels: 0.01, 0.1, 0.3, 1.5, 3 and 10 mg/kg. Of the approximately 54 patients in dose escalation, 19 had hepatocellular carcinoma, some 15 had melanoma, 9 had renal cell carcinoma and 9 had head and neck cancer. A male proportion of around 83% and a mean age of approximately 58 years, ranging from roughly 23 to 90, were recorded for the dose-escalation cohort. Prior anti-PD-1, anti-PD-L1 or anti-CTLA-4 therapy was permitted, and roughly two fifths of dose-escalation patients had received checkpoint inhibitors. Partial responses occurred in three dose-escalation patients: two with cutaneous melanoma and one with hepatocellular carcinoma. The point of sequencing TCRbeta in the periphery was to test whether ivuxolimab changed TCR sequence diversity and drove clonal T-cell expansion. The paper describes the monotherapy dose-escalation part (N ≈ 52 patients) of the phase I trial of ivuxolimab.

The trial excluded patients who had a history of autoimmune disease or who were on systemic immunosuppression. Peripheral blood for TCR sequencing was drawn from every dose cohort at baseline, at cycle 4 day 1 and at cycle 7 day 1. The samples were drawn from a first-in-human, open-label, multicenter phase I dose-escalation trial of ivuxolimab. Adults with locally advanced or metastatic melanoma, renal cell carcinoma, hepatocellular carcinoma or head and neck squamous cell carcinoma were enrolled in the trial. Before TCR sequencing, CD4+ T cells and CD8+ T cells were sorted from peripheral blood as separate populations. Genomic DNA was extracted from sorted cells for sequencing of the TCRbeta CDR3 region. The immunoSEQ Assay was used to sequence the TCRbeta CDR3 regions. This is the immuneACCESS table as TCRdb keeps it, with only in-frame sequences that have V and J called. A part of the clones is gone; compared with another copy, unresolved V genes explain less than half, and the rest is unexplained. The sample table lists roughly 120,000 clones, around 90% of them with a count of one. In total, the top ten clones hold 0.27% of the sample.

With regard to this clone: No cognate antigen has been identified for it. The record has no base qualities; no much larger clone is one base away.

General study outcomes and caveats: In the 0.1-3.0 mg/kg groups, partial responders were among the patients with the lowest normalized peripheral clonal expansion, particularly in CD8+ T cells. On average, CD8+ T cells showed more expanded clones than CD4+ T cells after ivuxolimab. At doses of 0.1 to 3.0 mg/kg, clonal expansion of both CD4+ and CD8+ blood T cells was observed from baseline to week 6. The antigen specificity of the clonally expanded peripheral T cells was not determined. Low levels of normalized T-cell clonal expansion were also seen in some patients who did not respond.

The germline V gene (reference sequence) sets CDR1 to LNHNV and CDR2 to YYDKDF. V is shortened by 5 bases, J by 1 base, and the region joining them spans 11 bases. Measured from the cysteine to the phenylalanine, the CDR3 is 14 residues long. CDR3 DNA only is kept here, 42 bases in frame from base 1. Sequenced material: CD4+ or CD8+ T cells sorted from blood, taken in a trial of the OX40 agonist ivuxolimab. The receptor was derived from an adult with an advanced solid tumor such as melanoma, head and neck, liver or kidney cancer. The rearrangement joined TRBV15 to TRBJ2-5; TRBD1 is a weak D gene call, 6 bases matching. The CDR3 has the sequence CATSVDRPQETQYF. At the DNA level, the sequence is TGTGCCACCAGCGTAGACAGGCCCCAAGAGACCCAGTACTTC.